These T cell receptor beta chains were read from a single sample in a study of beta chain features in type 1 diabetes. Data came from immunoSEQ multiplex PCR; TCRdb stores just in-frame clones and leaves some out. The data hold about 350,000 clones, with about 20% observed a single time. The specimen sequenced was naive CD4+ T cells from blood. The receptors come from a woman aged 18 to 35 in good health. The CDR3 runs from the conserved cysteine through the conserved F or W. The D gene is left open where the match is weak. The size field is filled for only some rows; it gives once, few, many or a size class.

DNA: TGCGCCAGCAGCGGACGGAGACTAGCGGGAGGGTGGCAAGAGACCCAGTACTTC
CDR3: CASSGRRLAGGWQETQYF
size: -
V: TRBV5-1
J: TRBJ2-5
D: TRBD2

DNA: TGTGCCAGCACGCCTCAACACGGGTATCAGCCCCAGCATTTT
CDR3: CASTPQHGYQPQHF
size: -
V: TRBV2
J: TRBJ1-5
D: -

DNA: TGTGCCAGCAGTGGACCGTTCAGGGTCCCTGAAGCTTTCTTT
CDR3: CASSGPFRVPEAFF
size: few
V: TRBV6-1
J: TRBJ1-1
D: -

DNA: TGCAGCGTTAGTTCCGGGACAGGGTTGTACGAGCAGTACTTC
CDR3: CSVSSGTGLYEQYF
size: -
V: TRBV29-1
J: TRBJ2-7
D: TRBD1

DNA: TGTGCCAGCAGCTTGGCCTCGGGGGGCGCCAGCTCCTACGAGCAGTACTTC
CDR3: CASSLASGGASSYEQYF
size: -
V: TRBV27
J: TRBJ2-7
D: -

DNA: TGTGCCTGGAGTGTTGGCCTCCCTGGGGCCAACGTCCTGACTTTC
CDR3: CAWSVGLPGANVLTF
size: few
V: TRBV30
J: TRBJ2-6
D: -

DNA: TGCAGCGTTGAAAGGCTAGCGGGAGGTATGAAGCAGTACTTC
CDR3: CSVERLAGGMKQYF
size: -
V: TRBV29-1
J: TRBJ2-7
D: TRBD2

DNA: TGTGCCAGCAGCTTGCCAGGGGAAGGCACTGAAGCTTTCTTT
CDR3: CASSLPGEGTEAFF
size: -
V: TRBV5-4
J: TRBJ1-1
D: -

DNA: TGTGCCAGCAGTGAAAGTAGCTTTGCGGGAGGAAGAGAGACCCAGTACTTC
CDR3: CASSESSFAGGRETQYF
size: -
V: TRBV6-1
J: TRBJ2-5
D: TRBD2

DNA: TGTGCCTGGAGTCCGGACCGGGGAGGCAGCAATCAGCCCCAGCATTTT
CDR3: CAWSPDRGGSNQPQHF
size: -
V: TRBV30
J: TRBJ1-5
D: -

DNA: TGCGCCAGCAGCCCCGACAACCTCCCAGATACGCAGTATTTT
CDR3: CASSPDNLPDTQYF
size: -
V: TRBV4-3
J: TRBJ2-3
D: -

DNA: TGTGCCAGCAGCTTAGGAGGATACTACGAGCAGTACTTC
CDR3: CASSLGGYYEQYF
size: -
V: TRBV7-8
J: TRBJ2-7
D: -

DNA: TGTGCCAGCAGCCGCCCTGGACAGGGACCCTACGAGCAGTACTTC
CDR3: CASSRPGQGPYEQYF
size: few
V: TRBV7-9
J: TRBJ2-7
D: TRBD1

DNA: TGCAGCGTTGAAGTGAACAGGGGGAACATGAACACTGAAGCTTTCTTT
CDR3: CSVEVNRGNMNTEAFF
size: few
V: TRBV29-1
J: TRBJ1-1
D: TRBD1

DNA: TGTGCCAGCAGCTCCAGCGGGGGGCGAATGAGAGGCTACACCTTC
CDR3: CASSSSGGRMRGYTF
size: few
V: TRBV7-9
J: TRBJ1-2
D: -

DNA: TGTGCCAGCAGACAAGGGACAGACACCGGGGAGCTGTTTTTT
CDR3: CASRQGTDTGELFF
size: -
V: TRBV27
J: TRBJ2-2
D: TRBD1

DNA: TGTGCCAGCCTCAGGGACTCTGGGGCCAACGTCCTGACTTTC
CDR3: CASLRDSGANVLTF
size: -
V: TRBV2
J: TRBJ2-6
D: -

DNA: TGTGCCAGCAGCTCTGACAGGGGCTACAATGAGCAGTTCTTC
CDR3: CASSSDRGYNEQFF
size: -
V: TRBV7-2
J: TRBJ2-1
D: TRBD1

DNA: TGTGCCAGCAGCCAACCGGGACAGGGGTATGGCTACACCTTC
CDR3: CASSQPGQGYGYTF
size: few
V: TRBV4-2
J: TRBJ1-2
D: TRBD1

DNA: TGCGCCAGCAGCCAAGGGGCGGGCCCGAACACCGGGGAGCTGTTTTTT
CDR3: CASSQGAGPNTGELFF
size: few
V: TRBV4-3
J: TRBJ2-2
D: -

DNA: TGTGCCAGCAGCTCTCGGGGGGTTGGGGCCAACGTCCTGACTTTC
CDR3: CASSSRGVGANVLTF
size: -
V: TRBV7-9
J: TRBJ2-6
D: TRBD2

DNA: TGTGCCAGCAGGCCGACGGGGTCAGATACGCAGTATTTT
CDR3: CASRPTGSDTQYF
size: -
V: TRBV27
J: TRBJ2-3
D: -

DNA: TGCGCCAGCAGCGTCGGGACAGGGGGTAAAAATGAGCAGTTCTTC
CDR3: CASSVGTGGKNEQFF
size: -
V: TRBV5-1
J: TRBJ2-1
D: TRBD1

DNA: TGTGCCAGCAGCGTAGCAACAGCCAACACTGAAGCTTTCTTT
CDR3: CASSVATANTEAFF
size: few
V: TRBV9
J: TRBJ1-1
D: -

DNA: TGTGCCTGGAGTGACAGGGGGTACTATGGCTACACCTTC
CDR3: CAWSDRGYYGYTF
size: few
V: TRBV30
J: TRBJ1-2
D: TRBD1

DNA: TGTGCCAGCAGCCAAGCGGGACAGAATGCTGGAAACACCATATATTTT
CDR3: CASSQAGQNAGNTIYF
size: -
V: TRBV4-2
J: TRBJ1-3
D: TRBD1

DNA: TGCAGCGTTGGCCGCGGAGGGTACCAAGAGACCCAGTACTTC
CDR3: CSVGRGGYQETQYF
size: few
V: TRBV29-1
J: TRBJ2-5
D: -

DNA: TGTGCCAGCAGAGCTACAGGGGACGAGCAGTACTTC
CDR3: CASRATGDEQYF
size: once
V: TRBV6-4
J: TRBJ2-7
D: TRBD1

DNA: TGTGCCAGCAGCCGGGACTGGAATACCTACGAGCAGTACTTC
CDR3: CASSRDWNTYEQYF
size: few
V: TRBV7-2
J: TRBJ2-7
D: -

DNA: TGCGCCAGCAGCCAAGATCCCGCGGGGCCCGGGGAGCTGTTTTTT
CDR3: CASSQDPAGPGELFF
size: -
V: TRBV4-3
J: TRBJ2-2
D: -

DNA: TGTGCCAGCAGTGAAGAGACAGGGTACGGTGAAGCTTTCTTT
CDR3: CASSEETGYGEAFF
size: -
V: TRBV2
J: TRBJ1-1
D: TRBD1

DNA: TGTGCCAGCAGCCCCACTAGCGGGAGAAGGGACGAGCAGTACTTC
CDR3: CASSPTSGRRDEQYF
size: few
V: TRBV9
J: TRBJ2-7
D: TRBD2

DNA: TGTGCCAGTAGTATTTTTTCGGCGGAAGCTAGCTCCTACGAGCAGTACTTC
CDR3: CASSIFSAEASSYEQYF
size: -
V: TRBV19
J: TRBJ2-7
D: -

DNA: TGCGCCAGCAGCTTGGCTAGCGGGGAGGATACGCAGTATTTT
CDR3: CASSLASGEDTQYF
size: once
V: TRBV5-1
J: TRBJ2-3
D: TRBD2

DNA: TGTGCCAGCAGCTTAGGGACAGGATACACCGGGGAGCTGTTTTTT
CDR3: CASSLGTGYTGELFF
size: few
V: TRBV7-9
J: TRBJ2-2
D: TRBD1

DNA: TGTGCCAGCAGCGTAGTAACAGGGGGTAACTATGGCTACACCTTC
CDR3: CASSVVTGGNYGYTF
size: -
V: TRBV9
J: TRBJ1-2
D: TRBD1

DNA: TGCAGCGTCGCGTGGCGGGAGATGGGTGAGCAGTTCTTC
CDR3: CSVAWREMGEQFF
size: -
V: TRBV29-1
J: TRBJ2-1
D: TRBD2

DNA: TGTGCCATCAGTGAGTCGGTGGGGGGACGGACGGCGCCTGGGGCCAACGTCCTGACTTTC
CDR3: CAISESVGGRTAPGANVLTF
size: once
V: TRBV10-3
J: TRBJ2-6
D: -

DNA: TGTGCCAGCAGTTTAGCGGGAGCAGCCTACAATGAGCAGTTCTTC
CDR3: CASSLAGAAYNEQFF
size: -
V: TRBV6-1
J: TRBJ2-1
D: TRBD2